This T cell receptor beta chain comes out of a study of blood T cell repertoires in COVID-19. About the research overall: Specimens from acute and convalescent COVID-19 originated in the United States, Italy and Spain. T cells, B-cell-depleted T cells, or PBMCs provided the cDNA or gDNA that served as material.

As originally analysed: From reference gene primer amplification, estimates of nucleated cell counts were derived. Assay: immunoSEQ multiplex PCR; the TCRdb copy retains only in-frame clones and omits some. The V and J calls and clone size come from that table; D and trimming were worked out from the DNA. The sample consists of roughly 200,000 clones, 90% of them appearing once. Per the germline V gene, CDR1 is SGHRS and CDR2 is YFSETQ. This CDR3 is built from 17 residues. Trimming cost V 3 bases and J 5 bases; bases outside gene matches: 6. The chain is built from TRBV5-1 and TRBJ2-2; 14 nucleotides align to TRBD2. Sequencing was performed on peripheral blood. The sequence came from a man aged 50-59 years with acute or convalescent COVID-19. CDR3 nucleotides: TGCGCCAGCAGCTCCGGGACTAGCGGGAGTGGAACCGGGGAGCTGTTTTTT. Residues: CASSSGTSGSGTGELFF.